Listed below are T cell receptor beta chains from one sample, sequenced in a study of T-cell memory formation after mild COVID-19. TCRdb itself ran the 5' RACE reads through MiXCR, one entry per CDR3 protein. Here the sample spans about 270,000 distinct CDR3 sequences, 15% to 20% being singletons. The sequenced sample was PBMCs or a T cell subset sorted from them (not recorded which). These receptors originate from a man in his late teens or twenties who had mild COVID-19 (a few samples of this study predate the infection). Cell type and time point are not known. Each CDR3 is given with its conserved first and last residue. D genes are given only for firm matches. Clone size is not always given. Where it is, it says once, few, many or a class for expanded clones.

clone_size: few; d_call: TRBD2; j_call: TRBJ2-3; v_call: TRBV5-1; cdr3_aa: CASQAPLAGGRDTQYF; cdr3_nt: TGCGCCAGCCAGGCCCCACTAGCGGGGGGGCGGGATACGCAGTATTTT
clone_size: once; d_call: NA; j_call: TRBJ2-3; v_call: TRBV12-3/TRBV12-4; cdr3_aa: CASSKTEGGTQYF; cdr3_nt: TGTGCCAGCAGTAAGACAGAAGGAGGTACGCAGTATTTT
clone_size: few; d_call: NA; j_call: TRBJ1-2; v_call: TRBV6-6; cdr3_aa: CASSPREGSLSGYTF; cdr3_nt: TGTGCCAGCAGCCCACGGGAGGGTTCCCTGTCGGGCTACACCTTC
clone_size: few; d_call: NA; j_call: TRBJ1-5; v_call: TRBV25-1; cdr3_aa: CASSYYYRAGPDQPQHF; cdr3_nt: TGTGCCAGCAGTTATTATTATCGAGCGGGCCCAGATCAGCCCCAGCATTTT
clone_size: NA; d_call: NA; j_call: TRBJ1-2; v_call: TRBV5-1; cdr3_aa: CASSSEGGNYGYTF; cdr3_nt: TGCGCCAGCAGCTCGGAGGGAGGGAACTATGGCTACACCTTC
clone_size: NA; d_call: TRBD1; j_call: TRBJ1-1; v_call: TRBV19; cdr3_aa: CASSIGQGAVTEAFF; cdr3_nt: TGTGCCAGTAGTATCGGGCAGGGGGCGGTCACTGAAGCTTTCTTT
clone_size: few; d_call: NA; j_call: TRBJ1-1; v_call: TRBV6-5; cdr3_aa: CASSYSRLGKAFF; cdr3_nt: TGTGCCAGCAGTTACTCCCGCCTCGGGAAAGCTTTCTTT
clone_size: NA; d_call: NA; j_call: TRBJ2-3; v_call: TRBV9; cdr3_aa: CASTPGGGQVSDTQYF; cdr3_nt: TGTGCCAGCACGCCGGGAGGGGGCCAAGTGTCAGATACGCAGTATTTT
clone_size: few; d_call: NA; j_call: TRBJ1-1; v_call: TRBV7-9; cdr3_aa: CASSRWEGPTEAFF; cdr3_nt: TGTGCCAGCAGCCGGTGGGAGGGGCCGACTGAAGCTTTCTTT
clone_size: few; d_call: NA; j_call: TRBJ2-1; v_call: TRBV4-1; cdr3_aa: CASSQRPLGASNNEQFF; cdr3_nt: TGCGCCAGCAGCCAAAGACCTCTTGGGGCCAGCAACAATGAGCAGTTCTTC
clone_size: NA; d_call: NA; j_call: TRBJ2-7; v_call: TRBV12-3/TRBV12-4; cdr3_aa: CASSFQYLGYEQYF; cdr3_nt: TGTGCCAGCAGTTTCCAGTACCTCGGCTACGAGCAGTACTTC
clone_size: few; d_call: TRBD2; j_call: TRBJ2-3; v_call: TRBV27; cdr3_aa: CASSLSLLAVTDTQYF; cdr3_nt: TGTGCCAGCAGTTTATCCCTACTAGCGGTGACAGATACGCAGTATTTT
clone_size: NA; d_call: NA; j_call: TRBJ1-2; v_call: TRBV7-9; cdr3_aa: CASSARRRNYGYTF; cdr3_nt: TGTGCCAGCAGCGCCCGTAGGAGAAACTATGGCTACACCTTC
clone_size: few; d_call: NA; j_call: TRBJ2-7; v_call: TRBV9; cdr3_aa: CASSPAGTAPTYEQYF; cdr3_nt: TGTGCCAGCAGCCCAGCAGGTACAGCGCCCACCTACGAGCAGTACTTC
clone_size: few; d_call: TRBD1; j_call: TRBJ2-3; v_call: TRBV5-4; cdr3_aa: CASSSRQGPDTQYF; cdr3_nt: TGTGCCAGCAGCTCTCGACAGGGCCCAGATACGCAGTATTTT
clone_size: NA; d_call: NA; j_call: TRBJ2-2; v_call: TRBV24-1; cdr3_aa: CATSDLPILKETPGGTGELFF; cdr3_nt: TGTGCCACCAGTGATTTACCGATACTTAAGGAGACACCCGGTGGGACCGGGGAGCTGTTTTTT
clone_size: many; d_call: NA; j_call: TRBJ2-4; v_call: TRBV5-1; cdr3_aa: CASSLAGDLGNIQYF; cdr3_nt: TGCGCCAGCAGCTTGGCGGGGGACCTGGGAAACATTCAGTACTTC
clone_size: NA; d_call: NA; j_call: TRBJ2-6; v_call: TRBV4-2; cdr3_aa: CASSQSRGGQTAGANVLTF; cdr3_nt: TGTGCCAGCAGCCAAAGTCGAGGGGGGCAAACGGCTGGGGCCAACGTCCTGACTTTC
clone_size: NA; d_call: TRBD1; j_call: TRBJ2-2; v_call: TRBV15; cdr3_aa: CATSIRWTGDTGELFF; cdr3_nt: TGTGCCACCAGCATTCGGTGGACAGGGGACACCGGGGAGCTGTTTTTT
clone_size: many; d_call: NA; j_call: TRBJ1-2; v_call: TRBV4-2; cdr3_aa: CASSQDWSGAVGYTF; cdr3_nt: TGTGCCAGCAGCCAAGATTGGTCGGGGGCAGTTGGCTACACCTTC
clone_size: NA; d_call: TRBD1; j_call: TRBJ1-2; v_call: TRBV5-1; cdr3_aa: CASSLLDRENYGYTF; cdr3_nt: TGCGCCAGCAGCCTCCTCGACAGGGAAAACTATGGCTACACCTTC
clone_size: NA; d_call: TRBD1; j_call: TRBJ1-1; v_call: TRBV20-1; cdr3_aa: CSASPAGQLTEAFF; cdr3_nt: TGCAGTGCTAGCCCAGCGGGACAGCTGACTGAAGCTTTCTTT
clone_size: NA; d_call: NA; j_call: TRBJ2-2; v_call: TRBV7-2; cdr3_aa: CASSQGGPITGELFF; cdr3_nt: TGTGCCAGCAGCCAGGGCGGGCCCATCACCGGGGAGCTGTTTTTT
clone_size: NA; d_call: NA; j_call: TRBJ1-2; v_call: TRBV5-6; cdr3_aa: CDSSLAADSANYGYTF; cdr3_nt: TGTGACAGCAGCTTGGCCGCGGACAGTGCTAACTATGGCTACACCTTC
clone_size: few; d_call: TRBD1; j_call: TRBJ2-3; v_call: TRBV20-1; cdr3_aa: CSATHTLQGSTQYF; cdr3_nt: TGCAGTGCCACCCATACCCTACAGGGGTCAACGCAGTATTTT
clone_size: NA; d_call: NA; j_call: TRBJ1-1; v_call: TRBV6-5; cdr3_aa: CASSYGPWNTEAFF; cdr3_nt: TGTGCCAGCAGTTACGGCCCTTGGAACACTGAAGCTTTCTTT
clone_size: many; d_call: NA; j_call: TRBJ2-2; v_call: TRBV5-1; cdr3_aa: CASSFGSNTGELFF; cdr3_nt: TGCGCCAGCAGCTTTGGGTCCAACACCGGGGAGCTGTTTTTT
clone_size: NA; d_call: TRBD1; j_call: TRBJ2-3; v_call: TRBV7-9; cdr3_aa: CASSLAPGTGGARDTQYF; cdr3_nt: TGTGCCAGCAGCTTAGCACCCGGGACAGGGGGCGCAAGGGATACGCAGTATTTT
clone_size: NA; d_call: NA; j_call: TRBJ2-5; v_call: TRBV11-2; cdr3_aa: CASSQGEFGTQYF; cdr3_nt: TGTGCCAGCAGCCAAGGGGAGTTCGGGACCCAGTACTTC
clone_size: few; d_call: NA; j_call: TRBJ1-1; v_call: TRBV6-2/TRBV6-3; cdr3_aa: CASSYVTGTPTEAFF; cdr3_nt: TGTGCCAGCAGTTATGTTACCGGGACACCAACCGAAGCTTTCTTT
clone_size: many; d_call: NA; j_call: TRBJ1-1; v_call: TRBV21-1; cdr3_aa: CASTPGKGAKGSAEAFF; cdr3_nt: TGTGCCAGCACCCCTGGGAAGGGGGCGAAAGGAAGCGCGGAAGCTTTCTTT
clone_size: NA; d_call: NA; j_call: TRBJ1-1; v_call: TRBV7-9; cdr3_aa: CASSVRGDTEAFF; cdr3_nt: TGTGCCAGCAGCGTCAGGGGTGACACTGAAGCTTTCTTT
clone_size: NA; d_call: NA; j_call: TRBJ1-4; v_call: TRBV4-3; cdr3_aa: CASSQGTSLNEKLFF; cdr3_nt: TGCGCCAGCAGCCAAGGAACCAGCCTCAATGAAAAACTGTTTTTT
clone_size: NA; d_call: TRBD2; j_call: TRBJ2-3; v_call: TRBV7-8; cdr3_aa: CASCNPSGGGYSTDTQYF; cdr3_nt: TGTGCCAGCTGCAACCCCAGCGGGGGAGGTTATAGCACAGATACGCAGTATTTT
clone_size: NA; d_call: NA; j_call: TRBJ1-2; v_call: TRBV7-2; cdr3_aa: CASSEYLTYGYTF; cdr3_nt: TGTGCCAGCAGCGAGTACCTCACCTATGGCTACACCTTC
clone_size: few; d_call: NA; j_call: TRBJ2-7; v_call: TRBV10-3; cdr3_aa: CAITPADKLYEQYF; cdr3_nt: TGTGCCATCACTCCAGCAGATAAACTTTACGAGCAGTACTTC
clone_size: NA; d_call: TRBD2; j_call: TRBJ2-3; v_call: TRBV20-1; cdr3_aa: CSARRGGTSTDTQYF; cdr3_nt: TGCAGTGCTAGGCGGGGGGGAACTAGCACAGATACGCAGTATTTT
clone_size: many; d_call: NA; j_call: TRBJ1-1; v_call: TRBV6-6; cdr3_aa: CASSRETAKNGAEAFF; cdr3_nt: TGTGCCAGCAGTCGGGAGACAGCGAAGAATGGGGCTGAAGCTTTCTTT
clone_size: few; d_call: TRBD1; j_call: TRBJ1-5; v_call: TRBV6-2/TRBV6-3; cdr3_aa: CASSTSGTGAGGNQPQHF; cdr3_nt: TGTGCCAGCAGTACCTCCGGGACAGGGGCGGGAGGCAATCAGCCCCAGCATTTT
clone_size: NA; d_call: TRBD2; j_call: TRBJ2-1; v_call: TRBV19; cdr3_aa: CASSSPGLAAGDEQFF; cdr3_nt: TGTGCCAGTAGTAGCCCGGGACTAGCTGCAGGGGATGAGCAGTTCTTC
clone_size: few; d_call: NA; j_call: TRBJ2-2; v_call: TRBV7-7; cdr3_aa: CASSLPSQGSGELFF; cdr3_nt: TGTGCCAGCAGCCTTCCCTCCCAGGGATCCGGGGAGCTGTTTTTT
clone_size: NA; d_call: NA; j_call: TRBJ1-1; v_call: TRBV29-1; cdr3_aa: CSVRQGRGNTEAFF; cdr3_nt: TGCAGCGTACGCCAAGGCAGGGGGAACACTGAAGCTTTCTTT
clone_size: NA; d_call: NA; j_call: TRBJ1-3; v_call: TRBV4-2; cdr3_aa: CASSQDMGDSSGNTIYF; cdr3_nt: TGTGCCAGCAGCCAAGATATGGGGGATAGCTCTGGAAACACCATATATTTT
clone_size: few; d_call: NA; j_call: TRBJ1-5; v_call: TRBV4-2; cdr3_aa: CASSQDRSDNQPQHF; cdr3_nt: TGTGCCAGCAGCCAAGATAGGTCGGACAATCAGCCCCAGCATTTT
clone_size: NA; d_call: TRBD1; j_call: TRBJ1-3; v_call: TRBV12-3/TRBV12-4; cdr3_aa: CASRPDRSSGNTIYF; cdr3_nt: TGTGCCAGCAGACCGGACAGGAGCTCTGGAAACACCATATATTTT
clone_size: NA; d_call: NA; j_call: TRBJ2-5; v_call: TRBV5-1; cdr3_aa: CASSLGGWDQETQYF; cdr3_nt: TGCGCCAGCAGCTTGGGAGGATGGGACCAAGAGACCCAGTACTTC
clone_size: few; d_call: TRBD2; j_call: TRBJ2-1; v_call: TRBV5-1; cdr3_aa: CASSGPGTSADNEQFF; cdr3_nt: TGCGCCAGCAGCGGGCCCGGGACTAGCGCAGACAATGAGCAGTTCTTC
clone_size: NA; d_call: NA; j_call: TRBJ1-3; v_call: TRBV11-2; cdr3_aa: CASSSLSGASGNTIYF; cdr3_nt: TGTGCCAGCAGCTCTCTCTCAGGGGCTTCTGGAAACACCATATATTTT
clone_size: NA; d_call: NA; j_call: TRBJ1-1; v_call: TRBV27; cdr3_aa: CASSLGGLGTEAFF; cdr3_nt: TGTGCCAGCAGTTTAGGGGGTTTGGGCACTGAAGCTTTCTTT
clone_size: NA; d_call: NA; j_call: TRBJ1-6; v_call: TRBV7-9; cdr3_aa: CASNLEDSPLHF; cdr3_nt: TGTGCCAGCAACCTCGAGGATTCACCCCTCCACTTT
clone_size: many; d_call: NA; j_call: TRBJ2-5; v_call: TRBV7-2; cdr3_aa: CASSPNPRGLMETQYF; cdr3_nt: TGTGCCAGCAGCCCTAACCCACGGGGACTCATGGAGACCCAGTACTTC
clone_size: few; d_call: NA; j_call: TRBJ1-1; v_call: TRBV7-3; cdr3_aa: CASTPPLHKGTEAFF; cdr3_nt: TGTGCCAGCACCCCGCCGCTTCACAAGGGGACTGAAGCTTTCTTT